The 25 T cell receptor beta chains in this list originate from one sample, sequenced in a study of CD8+CD57+ T cells in acquired aplastic anemia. CD8+CD57+ cell expansion had been shown by flow cytometry in patients chosen for sequencing. TCR beta VDJ and CDR3 were profiled, and genomic DNA was the template. MiXCR was run by TCRdb on the reads, yielding one entry per CDR3 protein. The table lists hundreds of thousands of distinct CDR3 sequences, around 32% of them singletons. Sequences were obtained from sorted CD4+, CD8+, or CD8+CD57+ T cells (not recorded which) from PBMCs. The receptors stem from a human donor with aplastic anemia.

This clonotype came up many times. As DNA, the CDR3 is TGCAGTGCTCTCGCCGGGCAGGGCAATCAGCCCCAGCATTTT. This translates into CSALAGQGNQPQHF. The chain links TRBV20-1 to TRBJ1-5; D uncertain. The germline gives CDR1 DFQATT, CDR2 SNEGSKA (reference sequence). Trimming cost V 5 bases and J 2 bases, with 13 bases left between them. The CDR3 totals 14 residues.

In its sample, this clonotype was seen many times. This sequence joins TRBV25-1 and TRBJ2-7; 7 bases align to TRBD1. V lost 7 bases to trimming and J lost 3 bases; unmatched junction nucleotides: 6. The CDR3 spans 13 residues. Germline V gene data show CDR1 as MGHDK and CDR2 as SYGVNS. The CDR3 here is CASKPGGSYEQYF. In nucleotides, the CDR3 is TGTGCCAGCAAGCCAGGGGGTAGCTACGAGCAGTACTTC.

There are a few counts of this clonotype. The J gene is TRBJ1-1, the V gene TRBV9; TRBD1 aligns across 7 bases. The J segment lost 10 bases and the V segment lost 3 bases, leaving 9 bases of the junction unmatched. Germline-derived CDR1 and CDR2 are SGDLS and YYNGEE. The CDR3 has 13 amino acids. The CDR3, as DNA: TGTGCCAGCAGCGCCGGGACAGACGGGGGAGCTTTCTTT. Translated, it gives CASSAGTDGGAFF.

The chain employs TRBV7-9 and TRBJ1-4; D call uncertain. Trimming shortened V by 4 bases and J by 5 bases, and 14 bases separated the two germline ends. Germline V gene sequence: CDR1 SEHNR, CDR2 FQNEAQ (reference sequence). This CDR3 region has 15 residues. This CDR3 is CASSSPTGANEKLFF. CDR3 DNA sequence: TGTGCCAGCAGCTCCCCCACGGGAGCCAATGAAAAACTGTTTTTT.

This clonotype has ten or more counts. This chain connects TRBV7-2 to TRBJ2-7; D not resolved. Trimming pared 2 bases from V and 0 bases from J, leaving 11 bases between. Germline V CDR1 and CDR2: SGHTA, FQGNSA. The CDR3 has 15 amino acids. The CDR3 sequence: CASSLSPQTSYEQYF. CDR3 in DNA: TGTGCCAGCAGCTTATCTCCCCAAACCTCCTACGAGCAGTACTTC.

This clonotype was counted between two and nine times. The chain joins TRBV7-9 to TRBJ1-1; no definite D call. The CDR3 totals 14 residues. Between the trimmed V and J ends, which lost 4 bases and 2 bases, there was a span of 11 bases. The germline V gene encodes CDR1 SEHNR and CDR2 FQNEAQ (reference sequence). CDR3: CASSSAGGNTEAFF. CDR3 nucleotide sequence: TGTGCCAGCAGCTCGGCCGGTGGCAACACTGAAGCTTTCTTT.

Many counts were recorded for this clonotype. This chain joins TRBV15 and TRBJ1-4; D is perhaps TRBD1 (6 bases). The germline V gene has CDR1 LNHNV and CDR2 YYDKDF (reference sequence). CDR3 length: 17 amino acids. Trimming cost V 5 bases and J 2 bases, with 18 bases left between them. In nucleotides, the CDR3 is TGTGCCACCAGCCGGGGGCACCCCAGTAGGACTAATGAAAAACTGTTTTTT. It specifies CATSRGHPSRTNEKLFF.

The chain employs TRBV7-8 and TRBJ1-2; 7 positions match TRBD1. The CDR3 totals 15 residues. V was clipped by 1 base and J by 4 bases; unmatched bases: 6. Germline CDR1 and CDR2: SGHVS and FQNEAQ. CDR3 in amino acids: CASSLGPGQAYGYTF. CDR3 nucleotides: TGTGCCAGCAGCTTAGGTCCCGGACAGGCCTATGGCTACACCTTC.

This clonotype occurred a few times. V is TRBV5-6 and J is TRBJ2-5; D uncertain. The CDR3 spans 13 residues. The V gene's germline CDR1 is SGHDT and CDR2 YYEEEE. V was trimmed by 1 base and J by 3 bases, leaving 7 bases between them. The CDR3 sequence: CASSLKSEETQYF. The CDR3 nucleotides read TGTGCCAGCAGCTTGAAGTCTGAAGAGACCCAGTACTTC.

The rearrangement uses TRBV19 and TRBJ2-1; 11 positions match TRBD2. Looked up from germline, CDR1 is LNHDA and CDR2 is SQIVND (reference sequence). Trimming at V came to 1 base and at J to 0 bases, leaving 8 bases not matched to a gene. This CDR3 region has 19 residues. The chain's CDR3 is CASSIAGTSGVGSYNEQFF. DNA for the CDR3: TGTGCCAGTAGTATAGCTGGGACTAGCGGAGTAGGCTCCTACAATGAGCAGTTCTTC.

This clonotype was seen more than once but under ten times. The J gene is TRBJ2-3, the V gene TRBV19; 12 bases agree with TRBD2. Unmatched junction bases numbered 4, after V lost 1 base and J lost 5 bases. The germline V gene encodes CDR1 LNHDA and CDR2 SQIVND (reference sequence). The CDR3 consists of 16 residues. As DNA, the CDR3 is TGTGCCAGTAGTATAGCGACTAGCGGGAGTGTAGATACGCAGTATTTT. It specifies CASSIATSGSVDTQYF.

In its sample, this clonotype was seen many times. The CDR3 DNA is TGCAGCGTAGATACAGATTTGGCTTTCTTT. Residues: CSVDTDLAFF. The chain has TRBV29-1 and TRBJ1-1; D not certain. The CDR3 length is 10 residues. V lost 6 bases and J 11 bases, leaving 13 bases between the germline ends. The germline V gene has CDR1 SQVTM and CDR2 ANQGSEA.

The chain uses TRBV5-6 and TRBJ1-1; maybe TRBD1 (6 bases). Germline-derived CDR1 and CDR2 are SGHDT and YYEEEE. The CDR3 loop spans 16 amino acids. V lost 0 bases, J lost 1 base, and 13 bases lay in between. The CDR3 sequence: CASSLVSGGRNTEAFF. CDR3 coding DNA: TGTGCCAGCAGCTTGGTCTCGGGGGGCCGGAACACTGAAGCTTTCTTT.

The chain links TRBV12-3 or TRBV12-4 to TRBJ1-3; TRBD1 might be the D (6 bases). V was clipped by 2 bases and J by 4 bases, with 12 bases between them. This CDR3 has 15 amino acids. The CDR3 nucleotides are TGTGCCAGCAGTTTAAGGCAGGGGTTCGGAAACACCATATATTTT. Protein product: CASSLRQGFGNTIYF.

This clonotype was recorded at least ten times. The chain has TRBV20-1 and TRBJ2-7; TRBD1 matches at 8 bases. Per germline, CDR1 DFQATT and CDR2 SNEGSKA (reference sequence). V gave up 5 bases and J gave up 4 bases; unmatched junction bases: 10. The CDR3 runs 14 residues. The CDR3 sequence: CSAYLAGQEYEQYF. CDR3 nucleotides: TGCAGTGCTTACTTGGCGGGACAGGAATACGAGCAGTACTTC.

Note on this clonotype: At one boundary the junction diverges from the germline segment, which might be a read error. J is TRBJ2-5 and V is TRBV10-3; D call uncertain. Per the germline V gene, CDR1 is ENHRY and CDR2 is SYGVKD. The CDR3 totals 12 residues. The CDR3 here is CANSYYQSPQYF. DNA of the CDR3: TGTGCCAACAGTTACTACCAAAGCCCCCAGTACTTC.

With respect to this clonotype: A read error is possible here, since a much larger clone lies one base away. This sequence joins TRBV7-2 and TRBJ2-7, with D perhaps TRBD2 (6 bases). CDR1 and CDR2 from the germline V gene are SGHTA and FQGNSA. Trimming pared 0 bases from V and 8 bases from J, leaving 8 bases between. This CDR3 region has 12 residues. DNA of the CDR3: TGTACCAGCAGCTTAGCGGCGGGGCAGCAGTACTTC. It is translated as CTSSLAAGQQYF.

The rearrangement links TRBV24-1 to TRBJ1-1, with TRBD1 matching over 8 bases. Looked up from germline, CDR1 is KGHDR and CDR2 is SFDVKD. The CDR3 loop spans 20 amino acids. Trimming at V came to 5 bases and at J to 2 bases, leaving 21 bases not matched to a gene. This CDR3 is CATSGLNLPGQATLNTEAFF. CDR3 DNA sequence: TGTGCCACCAGTGGACTCAACCTTCCGGGACAGGCTACCTTAAACACTGAAGCTTTCTTT.

The V gene is TRBV6-1, the J gene TRBJ2-7, with TRBD1 matching over 8 bases. The CDR3 is 14 residues long. Germline V gene sequence: CDR1 MNHNS, CDR2 SASEGT. V dropped 9 bases and J dropped 2; count of bases not matched to a gene: 9. CDR3 in DNA: TGTGCCAGTTTAACCGGGACAGGTGCCTACGAGCAGTACTTC. Residues: CASLTGTGAYEQYF.

This clonotype was seen a handful of times. This rearrangement joins TRBV6-1 to TRBJ2-1, with D possibly matching TRBD2 (5 bases). Trimming removed 2 bases from V and 9 bases from J, with 11 bases in between. This CDR3 region has 13 residues. Germline CDR1 MNHNS, CDR2 SASEGT. The CDR3 bases are TGTGCCAGCAGTGAAATCGACCGGGGTGAGCAGTTCTTC. Translating it yields CASSEIDRGEQFF.

This clonotype was counted at least ten times. The chain has TRBV15 and TRBJ1-2; D gene unclear. CDR1 and CDR2 (germline): LNHNV, YYDKDF (reference sequence). The V end was cut by 3 bases, the J end by 5 bases, with 13 bases between. The CDR3 has 14 amino acids. The chain's CDR3 is CATSSEHGDYGYTF. CDR3 nucleotide sequence: TGTGCCACCAGCAGCGAGCACGGGGATTATGGCTACACCTTC.

This clonotype was observed at least ten times. This chain joins TRBV29-1 and TRBJ2-7; 8 bases line up with TRBD1. Trimming at V came to 4 bases and at J to 2 bases, leaving 7 bases not matched to a gene. This CDR3 has 14 residues. From germline, CDR1 is SQVTM and CDR2 ANQGSEA. The CDR3 DNA reads TGCAGCGTTGTATCCGGGACAGGAGCCTACGAGCAGTACTTC. The encoded protein is CSVVSGTGAYEQYF.

This clonotype has a handful of counts. V usage is TRBV11-2 and J usage is TRBJ1-2; D is unclear. The V end was cut by 0 bases, the J end by 2 bases, with 7 bases between. Germline V gene sequence: CDR1 SGHAT, CDR2 FQNNGV. This CDR3 is 14 amino acids long. CDR3 DNA: TGTGCCAGCAGCTTAGATAGGGTGAACTATGGCTACACCTTC. Its protein product is CASSLDRVNYGYTF.

The chain is built from TRBV7-3 and TRBJ2-3, with D possibly called TRBD1 or TRBD2 (5 bases each). CDR3 size: 13 residues. Germline loops: CDR1 SGHTA, CDR2 FQGTGA. Trimming stripped 5 bases from V and 6 bases from J, with 12 bases between. CDR3: CASSRDPKDTQYF. In DNA form, the CDR3 reads TGTGCCAGCAGCCGGGACCCGAAGGATACGCAGTATTTT.

The chain employs TRBV9 and TRBJ2-3; the match to TRBD1 covers 9 bases. This CDR3 contains 15 residues. With 3 bases clipped from V and 3 bases from J, the junction kept 5 bases outside the gene matches. Looked up from germline, CDR1 is SGDLS and CDR2 is YYNGEE. The DNA of the CDR3 is TGTGCCAGCAGCGCCACCGGACAGGGGACAGATACGCAGTATTTT. Translating it yields CASSATGQGTDTQYF.